A single TCR beta chain is shown here with its context. This specimen comes from a study of blood T cell repertoires in COVID-19. Assignments of participants to cohorts depended upon their own reported clinical history. CDR1 MNHEY and CDR2 SMNVEV come from the germline V gene (reference sequence). V was clipped by 3 bases and J by 3 bases; unmatched bases: 6. This CDR3 has 15 residues. Measured with immunoSEQ multiplex PCR; TCRdb has only the in-frame clones, and not every one. Found here are over 300,000 clones, over 75% of them singletons; the top ten hold roughly 0.97%. Sequencing was carried out using PBMCs or T cells enriched from blood (not recorded which). The receptor comes from a woman aged 30 to 39 with acute COVID-19. The chain combines TRBV27 with TRBJ2-7; TRBD1 agrees at 9 bases. In nucleotides, the CDR3 is TGTGCCAGCAGTTTGTACCCGGGACAGGGCTACGAGCAGTACTTC. This sequence encodes CASSLYPGQGYEQYF.